These T cell receptor beta chains were read from a single sample in a study of shared clonotypes between healthy human individuals. Assay used: immunoSEQ multiplex PCR; TCRdb lists only in-frame clones, some missing. The sample has around 1.1 million clones; approximately 75% are singletons. Sequenced material: memory CD4+ T cells from PBMCs. The origin of the receptors is a man younger than 35 in good health. Some clones in this sample may be carry-over from other donors' samples. Each CDR3 is given with its conserved first and last residue. The D gene is left open where the match is weak. Size is omitted from some rows. Given values are once, few, many or a class for expanded clones.

TRBV4-3,.,TRBJ2-5,.,CASSQERWAGTQYF,TGCGCCAGCAGCCAAGAAAGGTGGGCCGGGACCCAGTACTTC
TRBV28,TRBD1,TRBJ1-2,.,CASSSPGTANYGYTF,TGTGCCAGCAGTTCCCCCGGGACAGCTAACTATGGCTACACCTTC
TRBV4-2,TRBD2,TRBJ2-7,.,CASSQGVLASGTYEQYF,TGTGCCAGCAGCCAAGGGGTATTGGCTAGCGGGACCTACGAGCAGTACTTC
TRBV5-1,TRBD1,TRBJ2-7,.,CASSRDRAYEQYF,TGCGCCAGCAGCAGGGACAGGGCCTACGAGCAGTACTTC
TRBV13,.,TRBJ2-7,once,CASSLRGLRYEQYF,TGTGCCAGCAGTCTCAGGGGACTAAGGTACGAGCAGTACTTC
TRBV7-9,.,TRBJ1-1,.,CASSLGGSAIEAFF,TGTGCCAGCAGCTTAGGTGGCTCCGCAATCGAAGCTTTCTTT
TRBV5-1,.,TRBJ2-1,once,CASSLGLANEQFF,TGCGCCAGCAGCTTAGGATTAGCGAATGAGCAGTTCTTC
TRBV27,.,TRBJ1-1,.,CASSLGADTEAFF,TGTGCCAGCAGTTTAGGAGCAGACACTGAAGCTTTCTTT
TRBV5-1,.,TRBJ1-2,.,CASSPARGEYGYTF,TGCGCCAGCAGCCCGGCTAGGGGGGAATATGGCTACACCTTC
TRBV18,TRBD1,TRBJ2-1,few,CASSPQGAESYNEQFF,TGTGCCAGCTCTCCGCAGGGGGCTGAGTCCTACAATGAGCAGTTCTTC
TRBV28,.,TRBJ1-1,.,CASSYRDPGSAFF,TGTGCCAGCAGTTACCGGGACCCCGGGTCCGCTTTCTTT
TRBV27,TRBD1,TRBJ1-2,few,CASSLNRGQGALAEYGYTF,TGTGCCAGCAGTTTAAATCGGGGACAGGGGGCACTGGCGGAGTATGGCTACACCTTC
TRBV27,.,TRBJ1-2,once,CASGIGGGRTVYGYTF,TGTGCCAGCGGAATTGGGGGGGGGAGAACGGTTTATGGCTACACCTTC
TRBV4-1,.,TRBJ2-2,few,CASSQEGYGNTGELFF,TGCGCCAGCAGCCAAGAGGGCTACGGGAACACCGGGGAGCTGTTTTTT
TRBV28,.,TRBJ2-1,.,CASSQRDYNEQFF,TGTGCCAGCAGTCAGAGGGACTACAATGAGCAGTTCTTC
TRBV30,.,TRBJ1-3,few,CAWARGGNGAGNTIYF,TGTGCCTGGGCGAGGGGGGGGAATGGCGCTGGAAACACCATATATTTT
TRBV7-2,.,TRBJ1-1,.,CASSAGPMGTEAFF,TGTGCCAGCAGCGCCGGACCGATGGGCACTGAAGCTTTCTTT
TRBV7-3,TRBD1,TRBJ2-6,.,CASSLVSSGGAGANVLTF,TGTGCCAGCAGCCTAGTAAGCTCAGGGGGCGCCGGGGCCAACGTCCTGACTTTC
TRBV6-5,.,TRBJ1-1,.,CASRYKKQAFF,TGTGCCAGCAGATACAAGAAACAAGCTTTCTTT
TRBV28,TRBD2,TRBJ2-2,.,CAGGTSGSLTGELFF,TGTGCCGGAGGGACTAGCGGATCCCTCACCGGGGAGCTGTTTTTT
TRBV7-2,.,TRBJ1-2,few,CASTLRSNYGYTF,TGTGCCAGCACCTTAAGGTCGAACTATGGCTACACCTTC
TRBV5-6,.,TRBJ1-1,.,CASSLGDGRLAFF,TGTGCCAGCAGCTTGGGTGATGGAAGGCTAGCTTTCTTT
TRBV2,.,TRBJ2-7,.,CASSEAPIATPEQYF,TGTGCCAGCAGTGAAGCGCCGATCGCGACCCCCGAGCAGTACTTC
TRBV2,.,TRBJ1-5,.,CASTQGPSFNQPQHF,TGTGCCAGCACTCAAGGGCCCAGTTTCAATCAGCCCCAGCATTTT
TRBV11-1,TRBD2,TRBJ2-7,few,CASSRAASGKGGEQYF,TGTGCCAGCAGCCGAGCCGCTAGCGGGAAAGGTGGCGAGCAGTACTTC
TRBV6-1,.,TRBJ2-2,.,CASSEAGELFF,TGTGCCAGCAGTGAGGCCGGGGAGCTGTTTTTT
TRBV2,TRBD1,TRBJ1-1,.,CASSEGGQLGTEAFF,TGTGCCAGCAGTGAAGGGGGACAGTTGGGGACTGAAGCTTTCTTT
TRBV5-4,.,TRBJ1-1,.,CASSLAGFTEAFF,TGTGCCAGCAGCTTGGCAGGTTTCACTGAAGCTTTCTTT
TRBV7-2,TRBD2,TRBJ2-2,.,CASSSLAGSGELFF,TGTGCCAGCAGCTCACTAGCGGGAAGTGGGGAGCTGTTTTTT
TRBV25-1,.,TRBJ2-1,once,CASSELNSGYNEQFF,TGTGCCAGCAGTGAATTGAATAGCGGATACAATGAGCAGTTCTTC
TRBV5-1,.,TRBJ1-5,few,CASSLTGSEQPQHF,TGCGCCAGCAGCTTGACAGGGTCTGAGCAGCCCCAGCATTTT
TRBV7-9,.,TRBJ2-2,.,CASSLAGAGTGELFF,TGTGCCAGCAGCTTAGCGGGAGCAGGCACCGGGGAGCTGTTTTTT
TRBV7-3,TRBD1,TRBJ2-1,.,CASRSYRDRGSEQFF,TGTGCCAGCAGGTCCTACAGGGACAGGGGAAGTGAGCAGTTCTTC
TRBV7-2,.,TRBJ1-6,.,CASSYKNSPLHF,TGTGCCAGCAGCTATAAGAATTCACCCCTCCACTTT
TRBV2,TRBD1,TRBJ1-2,.,CASNAERDSYNYGYTF,TGTGCCAGCAATGCAGAAAGGGACAGCTACAACTATGGCTACACCTTC
TRBV5-4,.,TRBJ1-4,.,CASSLQGLDEKLFF,TGTGCCAGCAGCTTACAGGGTTTGGATGAAAAACTGTTTTTT
TRBV20-1,.,TRBJ1-1,.,CSASAFNLAFF,TGCAGTGCTAGTGCTTTCAATTTGGCTTTCTTT
TRBV29-1,.,TRBJ2-5,.,CSVGGTEKKETQYF,TGCAGCGTTGGCGGGACAGAAAAGAAAGAGACCCAGTACTTC
TRBV5-6,TRBD1,TRBJ1-2,many,CASSLAETGALSSNYGYTF,TGTGCCAGCAGCTTGGCGGAGACAGGGGCCCTCTCATCTAACTATGGCTACACCTTC
TRBV28,.,TRBJ1-2,few,CASGGTPYGYTF,TGTGCCAGCGGCGGGACACCCTATGGCTACACCTTC
TRBV5-1,TRBD2,TRBJ2-5,.,CASSPGTSGNIGETQYF,TGCGCCAGCAGCCCCGGGACTAGCGGGAATATCGGGGAGACCCAGTACTTC
TRBV9,.,TRBJ1-1,.,CASSGGAAGTEAFF,TGTGCCAGCAGCGGGGGGGCTGCGGGCACTGAAGCTTTCTTT
TRBV2,.,TRBJ2-1,.,CASTMLNEQFF,TGTGCCAGCACGATGCTGAATGAGCAGTTCTTC
TRBV6-1,TRBD2,TRBJ2-5,.,CASTRASGRKETQYF,TGTGCCAGTACTAGGGCTAGCGGGAGGAAAGAGACCCAGTACTTC
TRBV30,TRBD1,TRBJ1-3,.,CAQQGGYSGNTIYF,TGTGCTCAGCAGGGGGGATACTCTGGAAACACCATATATTTT
TRBV6-1,.,TRBJ2-7,.,CASGRGGGYEQYF,TGTGCCAGCGGGCGGGGAGGTGGCTACGAGCAGTACTTC
TRBV28,TRBD2,TRBJ2-7,.,CAARGAYEQYF,TGTGCCGCCCGGGGGGCCTACGAGCAGTACTTC
TRBV6-6,.,TRBJ1-4,few,CASSYLGPTNEKLFF,TGTGCCAGCAGTTACCTGGGACCAACTAATGAAAAACTGTTTTTT
TRBV11-2,.,TRBJ2-7,once,CASSFSTTYEQYF,TGTGCCAGCAGCTTTTCCACAACCTACGAGCAGTACTTC
TRBV4-2,.,TRBJ1-2,.,CASSHGRGVSYGYTF,TGTGCCAGCAGCCACGGTCGGGGGGTTAGCTATGGCTACACCTTC
TRBV2,.,TRBJ1-3,.,CASIRGRGNTIYF,TGTGCCAGCATCAGGGGCCGTGGAAACACCATATATTTT
TRBV19,TRBD2,TRBJ2-1,.,CASRKTNGGDEQFF,TGTGCCAGTAGAAAGACTAACGGGGGGGATGAGCAGTTCTTC
TRBV21-1,.,TRBJ2-1,.,CASSKGGGEAYNEQFF,TGTGCCAGCAGCAAAGGTGGGGGAGAGGCATACAATGAGCAGTTCTTC
TRBV5-8,TRBD2,TRBJ2-1,once,CASSLWGTSGKPYNEQFF,TGTGCCAGCAGCTTGTGGGGGACTAGCGGGAAGCCCTACAATGAGCAGTTCTTC
TRBV2,TRBD2,TRBJ2-1,.,CASNPGLAINEQFF,TGTGCCAGCAACCCGGGACTAGCGATCAATGAGCAGTTCTTC